This is a list of T cell receptor beta chains from one sample in a study of blood T cell repertoires in COVID-19. Repertoires were generated with immunoSEQ multiplex PCR, while TCRdb's copy carries only in-frame clones and drops some. Among approximately 450,000 clones listed, 75% to 90% were seen once. The sequenced sample was PBMCs or T cells enriched from blood (not recorded which). The receptors originated from a man aged 25-45 years who had recovered from COVID-19. The CDR3 runs from the conserved cysteine through the conserved F or W. The order of the fields is CDR3 protein, CDR3 DNA, V gene, D gene, J gene, clone size, CDR3 length. The D gene is left open where the match is weak. A clone size is listed for some rows: how often the clone was seen (once, few, many), or a class if it is expanded.

CASSPDRDSPLHF | TGTGCCAGCAGCCCGGACAGAGATTCACCCCTCCACTTT | TRBV5-6 | - | TRBJ1-6 | - | 13
CASSLGGSAVSYNEQFF | TGTGCCAGCAGCTTAGGCGGTAGCGCAGTCTCCTACAATGAGCAGTTCTTC | TRBV11-2 | - | TRBJ2-1 | - | 17
CASSLGGGLNYGYTF | TGTGCCAGCAGTTTGGGGGGGGGCCTTAACTATGGCTACACCTTC | TRBV28 | - | TRBJ1-2 | once | 15
CASSVETSGRLTDTQYF | TGCGCCAGCAGTGTCGAGACTAGCGGGAGGTTGACAGATACGCAGTATTTT | TRBV10-2 | TRBD2 | TRBJ2-3 | - | 17
CASSPTGIYGYTF | TGTGCCAGCAGCCCTACAGGGATCTATGGCTACACCTTC | TRBV12-3/TRBV12-4 | - | TRBJ1-2 | - | 13
CASSFGDRVAYEQYF | TGTGCCAGCAGCTTCGGGGACAGGGTGGCCTACGAGCAGTACTTC | TRBV5-4 | TRBD1 | TRBJ2-7 | - | 15
CASSLRGGNTEAFF | TGTGCCAGCAGTTTACGGGGTGGGAACACTGAAGCTTTCTTT | TRBV27 | - | TRBJ1-1 | - | 14
CASRQQGATGELFF | TGTGCCAGCAGACAACAGGGGGCCACCGGGGAGCTGTTTTTT | TRBV6-5 | TRBD1 | TRBJ2-2 | - | 14
CASSFRGTSGPTSTDTQYF | TGCGCCAGCAGCTTCCGGGGGACTAGCGGGCCCACTAGCACAGATACGCAGTATTTT | TRBV5-1 | TRBD2 | TRBJ2-3 | few | 19
CAWSLARSGEQYF | TGTGCCTGGAGTCTTGCTAGGAGCGGCGAGCAGTACTTC | TRBV30 | - | TRBJ2-7 | - | 13
CASSTPRQAAYNSPLHF | TGTGCCAGCAGCACCCCGCGACAGGCGGCCTATAATTCACCCCTCCACTTT | TRBV9 | - | TRBJ1-6 | - | 17
CASSFGQGSEKLFF | TGTGCCAGCAGTTTTGGGCAGGGGAGTGAAAAACTGTTTTTT | TRBV28 | - | TRBJ1-4 | - | 14
CASSRSLNNEQFF | TGTGCCAGCAGCCGAAGCCTGAACAATGAGCAGTTCTTC | TRBV12-3/TRBV12-4 | - | TRBJ2-1 | - | 13
CASSERSSGYQETQYF | TGTGCCAGCAGTGAAAGGTCTAGTGGGTACCAAGAGACCCAGTACTTC | TRBV6-1 | - | TRBJ2-5 | - | 16
CVRTTGASNQPQHF | TGTGTCAGAACTACAGGGGCTAGCAATCAGCCCCAGCATTTT | TRBV5-3 | TRBD1 | TRBJ1-5 | once | 14
CASSAGEVTSYEQYF | TGTGCCAGCAGCGCGGGAGAGGTCACCTCCTACGAGCAGTACTTC | TRBV25-1 | TRBD2 | TRBJ2-7 | few | 15
CASSYLAGGQDYEQYF | TGTGCCAGCAGCTACCTAGCGGGAGGGCAGGACTACGAGCAGTACTTC | TRBV7-8 | TRBD2 | TRBJ2-7 | - | 16
CASSQARGYGYTF | TGCGCCAGCAGCCAAGCCAGGGGGTATGGCTACACCTTC | TRBV4-1 | TRBD1 | TRBJ1-2 | - | 13
CASSLTGTGANVLTF | TGTGCCAGTAGTCTCACAGGGACTGGGGCCAACGTCCTGACTTTC | TRBV19 | - | TRBJ2-6 | - | 15
CASSWTTNIQYF | TGTGCCAGCAGTTGGACAACAAACATTCAGTACTTC | TRBV11-2 | - | TRBJ2-4 | - | 12
CASSLLTLAGGNEQYF | TGTGCCAGCAGCCTCCTCACACTAGCGGGAGGCAACGAGCAGTACTTC | TRBV3-1/TRBV3-2 | TRBD2 | TRBJ2-7 | - | 16
CASSLKLAGDNEQFF | TGTGCCAGCTCACTTAAACTAGCGGGAGACAATGAGCAGTTCTTC | TRBV18 | TRBD2 | TRBJ2-1 | - | 15
CASSAGGARKNIQYF | TGTGCCAGCAGTGCAGGGGGCGCGAGAAAAAACATTCAGTACTTC | TRBV6-2/TRBV6-3 | TRBD1 | TRBJ2-4 | - | 15
CASSPFGGRASDTQYF | TGTGCCAGCAGCCCTTTCGGCGGGAGGGCCTCAGATACGCAGTATTTT | TRBV9 | TRBD2 | TRBJ2-3 | once | 16
CAWSRGGVTDTQYF | TGTGCCTGGAGCCGCGGCGGGGTCACAGATACGCAGTATTTT | TRBV30 | - | TRBJ2-3 | - | 14
CASSSPGGEGYEQYF | TGCGCCAGCAGCTCACCCGGGGGAGAAGGCTACGAGCAGTACTTC | TRBV5-1 | - | TRBJ2-7 | - | 15
CAWDGTGLSPLHF | TGTGCCTGGGACGGGACAGGACTCTCACCCCTCCACTTT | TRBV30 | TRBD1 | TRBJ1-6 | few | 13
CASRRYNEQFF | TGTGCCAGCCGGAGGTACAATGAGCAGTTCTTC | TRBV27 | - | TRBJ2-1 | - | 11
CASSSGGAPGVTGELFF | TGTGCCAGCAGCTCCGGGGGGGCCCCAGGAGTCACCGGGGAGCTGTTTTTT | TRBV7-2 | TRBD2 | TRBJ2-2 | - | 17
CASSPGTKYTDTQYF | TGTGCCAGCAGCCCTGGGACTAAGTACACAGATACGCAGTATTTT | TRBV7-2 | TRBD2 | TRBJ2-3 | - | 15